The 17 T cell receptor beta chains given below trace back to one sample, sequenced in a study of T cells in Graves' hyperthyroidism and ophthalmopathy. Amplified regions were TCR beta CDR3 sequences from RNA transcripts. HTBI primers were used for first-round RT-PCR of the TCR CDR3. MiXCR was run by TCRdb on the multiplex PCR reads, yielding one entry per CDR3 protein. The sample consists of approximately 100,000 distinct CDR3 sequences, around 50% of them appearing once. Sequencing was performed on blood. The receptors were gathered from a man between 40 and 49 years old with Graves' hyperthyroidism.

This clonotype was recorded many times. This chain links TRBV12-3 or TRBV12-4 with TRBJ2-3; 9 positions match TRBD1. Trimming took 2 bases from V and 2 from J; bases not matched to a gene: 5. There are 16 residues in the CDR3. The CDR3 sequence is CASSLLRTGATDTQYF. CDR3 sequence (DNA): TGTGCCAGCAGTTTATTGCGGACAGGGGCCACAGATACGCAGTATTTT.

This clonotype showed up just once. The V and J genes are TRBV7-3 and TRBJ2-5; D may correspond to TRBD1 or TRBD2 (5 bases each). Trimming cost V 1 base and J 2 bases, with 14 bases left between them. Germline V lookup: CDR1 SGHTA, CDR2 FQGTGA. The CDR3 has 16 residues. In DNA form, the CDR3 reads TGTGCCAGCAGCTTAAAACCGAGGGGACCTCAAGAGACCCAGTACTTC. It codes for CASSLKPRGPQETQYF.

This clonotype turned up a few times. This rearrangement joins TRBV7-6 to TRBJ2-7; weak D call: TRBD1 (6 bases). The germline gives CDR1 SGHVS, CDR2 FNYEAQ. The CDR3 totals 16 residues. V dropped 5 bases and J dropped 4 bases, with 21 bases sitting between them. The CDR3 here is CASSQRTAPSIYEQYF. CDR3 DNA: TGTGCCAGCAGCCAGCGGACAGCCCCAAGCATTTACGAGCAGTACTTC.

This clonotype was counted at least ten times. J is TRBJ2-1 and V is TRBV20-1, with 10 positions matching TRBD2. The germline CDR1 and CDR2 sequences are DFQATT and SNEGSKA (reference sequence). The CDR3 loop spans 17 amino acids. Trimming at V came to 5 bases and at J to 7 bases, leaving 17 bases not matched to a gene. CDR3 coding DNA: TGCAGTGCTGTGACCTCGTGGCTAGCGGGGGCCAGTAATGAGCAGTTCTTC. As protein: CSAVTSWLAGASNEQFF.

The CDR3 spells CASGYRNFSYEQYF. CDR3 bases: TGTGCCAGCGGTTACCGGAACTTTTCCTACGAGCAGTACTTC. The rearrangement uses TRBV2 and TRBJ2-7; D is uncertain. The germline V gene has CDR1 SNHLY and CDR2 FYNNEI. The CDR3 loop spans 14 amino acids. V shed 8 bases and J shed 1 base, with 15 bases lying between them.

This clonotype was counted at least ten times. The chain joins TRBV20-1 to TRBJ2-3; TRBD2 aligns across 8 bases. There are 18 residues in the CDR3. After removal of 6 bases from V and 1 base from J, the junction contained 18 bases not matched to a gene. Germline-derived CDR1 and CDR2 are DFQATT and SNEGSKA (reference sequence). CDR3 nucleotides: TGCAGTGCCCCCCCGGGAGGCGGCCTAGCGGGCGGCACAGATACGCAGTATTTT. Translating it yields CSAPPGGGLAGGTDTQYF.

Concerning this clonotype: This may stem from a read error, because a much larger clone lies one nucleotide away. J is TRBJ2-1 and V is TRBV7-2; 9 bases align to TRBD2. CDR1 is SGHTA, CDR2 FQGNSA, per germline. J was trimmed by 8 bases and V by 5 bases; bases with no gene match: 7. CDR3 length equals 14 residues. The CDR3 region is CASSGTSRYDEQFF. The CDR3 nucleotides are TGTGCCAGCAGCGGGACTAGCAGATACGATGAGCAGTTCTTC. Looking up the rest from reference TRBV7-2 and TRBJ2-1 gives the full variable domain: GAGVSQSPSNKVTEKGKDVELRCDPISGHTALYWYRQSLGQGLEFLIYFQGNSAPDKSGLPSDRFSAERTGGSVSTLTIQRTQQEDSAVYLCASSGTSRYDEQFFGPGTRLTVL.

This sequence joins TRBV28 and TRBJ2-2; D possibly corresponds to TRBD2 (6 bases). V lost 3 bases and J 4 bases, leaving 12 bases between the germline ends. The CDR3 length is 15 residues. Per the germline V gene, CDR1 is MDHEN and CDR2 is SYDVKM. CDR3 sequence reads: CASSFGGAGTGELFF. CDR3 DNA: TGTGCCAGCAGTTTTGGTGGAGCGGGCACCGGGGAGCTGTTTTTT.

The sample holds many counts of this clonotype. This chain joins TRBV4-1 and TRBJ2-5; 7 bases align to TRBD1. This CDR3 has 13 residues. The germline V gene encodes CDR1 MGHRA and CDR2 YSYEKL. V lost 1 base, J lost 5 bases, and 1 base stayed unmatched. CDR3: CASSQARGETQYF. The CDR3 bases are TGCGCCAGCAGCCAAGCCAGGGGGGAGACCCAGTACTTC.

This clonotype was picked up many times. The genes are TRBV6-5 and TRBJ1-2; D might be TRBD1 (5 bases). Trimming left V 4 bases short and J 6 bases short, with 12 bases between. The CDR3 has 13 amino acids. The germline CDR1 and CDR2 sequences are MNHEY and SVGAGI. The CDR3 sequence: CASSSGRADGYTF. The CDR3 region has the DNA TGTGCCAGCAGTTCAGGCAGGGCTGATGGCTACACCTTC.

CDR3 loop: CASQRKSGGAVWDEQFF. The CDR3 region has the DNA TGCGCCAGCCAAAGGAAGAGCGGGGGGGCGGTGTGGGATGAGCAGTTCTTC. This chain links TRBV10-2 with TRBJ2-1, with 10 positions matching TRBD2. The CDR3 spans 17 residues. The germline CDR1 and CDR2 sequences are WSHSY and SAAADI. The trim removed 8 bases at V and 8 bases at J, leaving 18 bases unmatched.

The chain employs TRBV10-3 and TRBJ1-5, with D tentatively TRBD1 (6 bases). Germline V CDR1 and CDR2: ENHRY, SYGVKD. This CDR3 contains 13 residues. The V end lost 6 bases, the J end lost 9 bases, and 15 bases lay between the germline ends. For the CDR3, the DNA is TGTGCCATCAGAGACAGGTGGCAACCGCCCCAGCATTTT. Translation gives CAIRDRWQPPQHF.

This clonotype was observed at least ten times. The J gene is TRBJ1-1, the V gene TRBV9; no reliable D call. V lost 5 bases to trimming and J lost 1 base, with 9 bases between them. This CDR3 comprises 13 residues. Germline assignment: CDR1 SGDLS and CDR2 YYNGEE. CDR3 sequence reads: CASSFETNTEAFF. DNA of the CDR3: TGTGCCAGCAGTTTCGAGACGAACACTGAAGCTTTCTTT.

This clonotype was counted many times. The genes are TRBV29-1 and TRBJ1-4; a weak D match, TRBD1 (5 bases). This CDR3 region has 14 residues. CDR1 and CDR2 (germline): SQVTM, ANQGSEA. V was cut by 7 bases and J by 0 bases, with 12 bases left in between. Here the CDR3 reads CSASWGATNEKLFF. As DNA, the CDR3 is TGCAGCGCCTCTTGGGGGGCAACTAATGAAAAACTGTTTTTT.

This clonotype showed up just once. This chain connects TRBV15 to TRBJ2-2; D perhaps matches TRBD1 (5 bases). V was shortened by 5 bases and J by 8 bases, with 12 bases between the two germline ends. The CDR3 extends over 13 amino acids. Germline V gene sequence: CDR1 LNHNV, CDR2 YYDKDF (reference sequence). Here the CDR3 reads CATSRDSLGELFF. CDR3 in DNA: TGTGCCACCAGCCGCGACAGTTTAGGGGAGCTGTTTTTT.

This clonotype was found many times. The rearrangement links TRBV12-3 or TRBV12-4 to TRBJ1-6; D call uncertain. Trimming removed 6 bases at V and 14 bases at J, with 14 bases between. The CDR3 sequence is 12 residues long. The CDR3 DNA reads TGTGCCAGCAGGCCCCCGTGGGGAACCCTCCACTTT. Encoded protein: CASRPPWGTLHF.

J is TRBJ1-4 and V is TRBV2; 9 nucleotides line up with TRBD1. V lost 6 bases, J lost 8 bases, and 7 bases stayed unmatched. The CDR3 length is 14 residues. Germline V gene data show CDR1 as SNHLY and CDR2 as FYNNEI. The CDR3 coding sequence is TGTGCCAGCAGCCGGACAGGGGACTACGAAAAACTGTTTTTT. Amino acids: CASSRTGDYEKLFF.